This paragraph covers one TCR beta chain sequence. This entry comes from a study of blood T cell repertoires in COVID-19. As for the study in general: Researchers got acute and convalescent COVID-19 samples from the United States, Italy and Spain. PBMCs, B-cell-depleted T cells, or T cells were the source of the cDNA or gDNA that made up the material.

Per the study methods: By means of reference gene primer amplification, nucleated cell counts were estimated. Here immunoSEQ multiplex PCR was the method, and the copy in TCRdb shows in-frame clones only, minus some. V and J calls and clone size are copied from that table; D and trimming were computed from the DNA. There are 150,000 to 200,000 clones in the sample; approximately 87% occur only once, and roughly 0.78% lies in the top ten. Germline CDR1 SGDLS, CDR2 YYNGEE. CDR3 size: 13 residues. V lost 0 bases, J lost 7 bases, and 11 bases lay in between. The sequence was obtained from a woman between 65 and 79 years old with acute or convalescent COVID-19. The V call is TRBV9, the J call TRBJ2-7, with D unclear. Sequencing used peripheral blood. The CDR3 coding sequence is TGTGCCAGCAGCGTAGAACTATTCACAGAGCAGTACTTC. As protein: CASSVELFTEQYF.